The rows below give T cell receptor beta chains drawn from one sample of a study of T cells in localized non-small cell lung cancer. Measured with immunoSEQ multiplex PCR; TCRdb has only the in-frame clones, and not every one. The sample includes about 33,000 clones, around 90% of them seen just once. Material: peripheral blood, obtained before any cancer treatment. All receptors derive from a man aged 40-75 years with stage I lung adenocarcinoma. The CDR3 runs from the conserved cysteine through the conserved F or W. Fields, in order: CDR3 protein, CDR3 DNA, clone size, V gene, D gene, J gene. D genes are given only for firm matches. Only some rows state a clone size, as once, few, many or a class for expanded clones.

CASKSSNQPQHF TGTGCCAGTAAGAGTTCGAATCAGCCCCAGCATTTT - TRBV19 - TRBJ1-5
CASSPPARSDTQYF TGTGCCAGCAGCCCCCCGGCTAGATCAGATACGCAGTATTTT - TRBV9 - TRBJ2-3
CASSYWVLAKNIQYF TGTGCCAGCAGTTACTGGGTATTAGCCAAAAACATTCAGTACTTC - TRBV6-5 - TRBJ2-4
CASGTSGGYNSPLHF TGTGCCAGCGGTACCTCAGGGGGGTATAATTCACCCCTCCACTTT - TRBV6-1 TRBD1 TRBJ1-6
CASSPVLAGGNEQFF TGTGCCAGCTCACCTGTACTAGCGGGGGGGAATGAGCAGTTCTTC - TRBV18 TRBD2 TRBJ2-1
CASSFILSTDTQYF TGTGCCAGCAGTTTCATATTAAGCACAGATACGCAGTATTTT - TRBV27 - TRBJ2-3
CASRPDKNTEAFF TGTGCCAGCAGACCGGACAAGAACACTGAAGCTTTCTTT - TRBV5-4 - TRBJ1-1
CASRNTGELFF TGTGCCAGCAGAAACACCGGGGAGCTGTTTTTT - TRBV2 - TRBJ2-2
CASSLRNRGSYNSPLHF TGTGCCAGCAGTTTGAGAAACAGGGGATCCTATAATTCACCCCTCCACTTT - TRBV27 TRBD1 TRBJ1-6
CASSRGQGNTGELFF TGTGCCAGCAGCCGAGGACAGGGGAACACCGGGGAGCTGTTTTTT - TRBV6-5 TRBD1 TRBJ2-2
CASSVFSGATDTQYF TGTGCCAGCAGCGTATTTTCAGGGGCGACAGATACGCAGTATTTT - TRBV9 - TRBJ2-3
CASSLAGGLADTQYF TGCGCCAGCAGCTTGGCCGGGGGGTTGGCAGATACGCAGTATTTT - TRBV5-1 TRBD2 TRBJ2-3
CASSDGGTDYNAHEQYF TGCGCCAGCAGTGATGGCGGGACAGACTATAACGCCCACGAGCAGTACTTC - TRBV10-2 - TRBJ2-7
CASRLTSGYTDTQYF TGTGCCAGTAGACTGACTAGCGGTTACACAGATACGCAGTATTTT - TRBV19 TRBD2 TRBJ2-3
CASSFGDRGYEQYF TGTGCCAGCAGCTTTGGGGACAGGGGATACGAGCAGTACTTC - TRBV5-6 TRBD1 TRBJ2-7
CASSENSNQPQHF TGTGCCAGCAGCGAAAATAGCAATCAGCCCCAGCATTTT - TRBV7-2 - TRBJ1-5
CASSLVAGTYNEQFF TGTGCCAGCAGCTTAGTAGCGGGGACCTACAATGAGCAGTTCTTC - TRBV11-3 TRBD2 TRBJ2-1
CASSLGQTRETQYF TGTGCCAGCAGCTTAGGGCAGACGCGGGAGACCCAGTACTTC few TRBV11-2 - TRBJ2-5
CASSEPFEQYF TGTGCCAGCAGTGAGCCGTTCGAGCAGTACTTC - TRBV6-5 - TRBJ2-7
CASSLVGTGSNYGYTF TGTGCCAGCAGCTTGGTGGGGACAGGGTCTAACTATGGCTACACCTTC - TRBV5-6 TRBD1 TRBJ1-2
CASSRGGTEMNTEAFF TGCGCCAGCAGCCGCGGGGGGACGGAGATGAACACTGAAGCTTTCTTT - TRBV5-1 - TRBJ1-1
CSVEVGGLIGEKLFF TGCAGCGTTGAAGTGGGGGGACTTATTGGTGAAAAACTGTTTTTT - TRBV29-1 - TRBJ1-4
CASSQALDGFNYGYTF TGCGCCAGCAGCCAAGCCCTGGACGGATTTAACTATGGCTACACCTTC - TRBV4-1 - TRBJ1-2
CASSSPMGKLFF TGTGCCAGCAGCTCCCCCATGGGGAAACTGTTTTTT - TRBV7-2 - TRBJ1-4
CASSYGSTNEKLLF TGTGCCAGCAGTTACGGATCAACTAATGAAAAACTGCTTTTT - TRBV6-6 - TRBJ1-4
CASTLDRNNQPQHF TGTGCCAGCACCCTAGACAGAAACAATCAGCCCCAGCATTTT - TRBV6-5 - TRBJ1-5
CASSPQGARAEAFF TGTGCCAGCAGCCCCCAAGGGGCGCGCGCTGAAGCTTTCTTT - TRBV9 - TRBJ1-1
CASSFTYEQYF TGTGCCAGCAGCTTCACCTACGAGCAGTACTTC - TRBV11-2 - TRBJ2-7
CASSQGPGNEQFF TGCGCCAGCAGCCAAGGCCCCGGAAATGAGCAGTTCTTC - TRBV4-1 - TRBJ2-1